Listed below are T cell receptor beta chains from one sample, sequenced in a study of T-cell reconstitution after alpha-beta-depleted transplantation in children. TCRdb fed the PCR reads into MiXCR, producing one record per CDR3 protein. The sample has under 250,000 distinct CDR3 sequences; approximately 7% are singletons. The sequencing here drew on PBMCs, taken before TCRalphabeta/CD19-depleted stem cell transplant. Source of these receptors: a boy aged 2-9 years with acute lymphoblastic leukemia, due to receive a stem cell transplant. Each CDR3 is given with its conserved first and last residue. A D gene is named only where the DNA matches it firmly. Expanded clones get a size class; other rows say once, few or many, or leave the size out.

V gene: TRBV20-1; clone size: few; J gene: TRBJ2-7; D gene: TRBD1; CDR3 protein: CSAYGQGFNEQYF; CDR3 DNA: TGCAGTGCTTACGGACAGGGGTTTAACGAGCAGTACTTC
V gene: TRBV28; clone size: few; J gene: TRBJ2-3; D gene: -; CDR3 protein: CASSSRGSTDTQYF; CDR3 DNA: TGTGCCAGCAGCTCAAGGGGGAGCACAGATACGCAGTATTTT
V gene: TRBV20-1; clone size: many; J gene: TRBJ2-7; D gene: TRBD2; CDR3 protein: CSARPRGPKRDRNEQYF; CDR3 DNA: TGCAGTGCTCGCCCCCGGGGACCTAAGCGGGACCGGAACGAGCAGTACTTC
V gene: TRBV7-3; clone size: few; J gene: TRBJ2-5; D gene: -; CDR3 protein: CASSLNTEVGTQYF; CDR3 DNA: TGTGCCAGCAGCTTAAATACAGAGGTTGGGACCCAGTACTTC
V gene: TRBV7-9; clone size: few; J gene: TRBJ2-7; D gene: -; CDR3 protein: CASSLPPGGKYEQYF; CDR3 DNA: TGTGCCAGCAGCCTCCCCCCGGGCGGGAAGTACGAGCAGTACTTC
V gene: TRBV6-1; clone size: -; J gene: TRBJ2-5; D gene: TRBD1; CDR3 protein: CASSPIQGARETQYF; CDR3 DNA: TGTGCCAGCAGCCCGATACAGGGGGCGCGGGAGACCCAGTACTTC
V gene: TRBV6-5; clone size: many; J gene: TRBJ2-3; D gene: TRBD2; CDR3 protein: CASSYSRPLAGGHGTQYF; CDR3 DNA: TGTGCCAGCAGTTACTCGAGACCCCTAGCGGGAGGGCATGGTACGCAGTATTTT
V gene: TRBV20-1; clone size: few; J gene: TRBJ2-5; D gene: -; CDR3 protein: CSARDALQETQYF; CDR3 DNA: TGCAGTGCTAGAGATGCCCTCCAAGAGACCCAGTACTTC
V gene: TRBV28; clone size: many; J gene: TRBJ2-1; D gene: TRBD1; CDR3 protein: CASSLPGTGGNNEQFF; CDR3 DNA: TGTGCCAGCAGTCTCCCCGGGACAGGGGGGAACAATGAGCAGTTCTTC
V gene: TRBV28; clone size: few; J gene: TRBJ1-1; D gene: TRBD1; CDR3 protein: CASSLGTVFMNTEAFF; CDR3 DNA: TGTGCCAGCAGTCTGGGGACAGTTTTCATGAACACTGAAGCTTTCTTT
V gene: TRBV20-1; clone size: -; J gene: TRBJ2-7; D gene: -; CDR3 protein: CSARAQLAPNSYEQYF; CDR3 DNA: TGCAGTGCTAGAGCTCAACTAGCTCCAAATTCTTACGAGCAGTACTTC
V gene: TRBV5-5; clone size: many; J gene: TRBJ2-6; D gene: -; CDR3 protein: CASSLGPAGANVLTF; CDR3 DNA: TGTGCCAGCAGCTTGGGTCCAGCTGGGGCCAACGTCCTGACTTTC
V gene: TRBV6-2/TRBV6-3; clone size: many; J gene: TRBJ2-7; D gene: -; CDR3 protein: CASSYYDYEQYF; CDR3 DNA: TGTGCCAGCAGTTACTACGATTACGAGCAGTACTTC
V gene: TRBV25-1; clone size: few; J gene: TRBJ1-1; D gene: -; CDR3 protein: CATKGGFGTEAFF; CDR3 DNA: TGTGCCACCAAGGGGGGCTTTGGCACTGAAGCTTTCTTT
V gene: TRBV7-2; clone size: -; J gene: TRBJ2-1; D gene: -; CDR3 protein: CASSPMGGPGREQFF; CDR3 DNA: TGTGCCAGCAGCCCCATGGGTGGGCCGGGGAGGGAGCAGTTCTTC
V gene: TRBV20-1; clone size: -; J gene: TRBJ2-7; D gene: TRBD2; CDR3 protein: CSARDPHSGTSNYEQYF; CDR3 DNA: TGCAGTGCTAGAGACCCTCATAGCGGGACGAGTAACTACGAGCAGTACTTC
V gene: TRBV11-2; clone size: -; J gene: TRBJ1-1; D gene: -; CDR3 protein: CASSLHGVPNTEAFF; CDR3 DNA: TGTGCCAGCAGCTTACATGGGGTCCCGAACACTGAAGCTTTCTTT
V gene: TRBV3-1; clone size: many; J gene: TRBJ2-4; D gene: -; CDR3 protein: CASSLSAIAKNIQYF; CDR3 DNA: TGTGCCAGCAGCCTTTCAGCCATAGCCAAAAACATTCAGTACTTC
V gene: TRBV7-2; clone size: -; J gene: TRBJ2-1; D gene: -; CDR3 protein: CASSYDSAEQFF; CDR3 DNA: TGTGCCAGCAGCTACGACTCGGCTGAGCAGTTCTTC